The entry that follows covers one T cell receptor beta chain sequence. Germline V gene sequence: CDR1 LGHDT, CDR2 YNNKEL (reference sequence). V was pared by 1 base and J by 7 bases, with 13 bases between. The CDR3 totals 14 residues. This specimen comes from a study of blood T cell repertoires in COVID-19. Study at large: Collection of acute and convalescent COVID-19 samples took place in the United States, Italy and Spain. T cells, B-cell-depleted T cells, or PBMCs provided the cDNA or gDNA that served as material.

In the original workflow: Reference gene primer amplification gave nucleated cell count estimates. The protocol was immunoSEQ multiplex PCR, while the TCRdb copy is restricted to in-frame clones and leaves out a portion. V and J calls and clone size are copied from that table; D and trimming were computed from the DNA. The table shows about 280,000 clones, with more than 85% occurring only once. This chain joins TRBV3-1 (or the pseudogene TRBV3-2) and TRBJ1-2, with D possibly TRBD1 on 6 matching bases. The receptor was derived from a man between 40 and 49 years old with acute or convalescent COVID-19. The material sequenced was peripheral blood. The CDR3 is CASSQVGTYGGYTF. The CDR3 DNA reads TGTGCCAGCAGCCAAGTCGGGACATACGGTGGCTACACCTTC.